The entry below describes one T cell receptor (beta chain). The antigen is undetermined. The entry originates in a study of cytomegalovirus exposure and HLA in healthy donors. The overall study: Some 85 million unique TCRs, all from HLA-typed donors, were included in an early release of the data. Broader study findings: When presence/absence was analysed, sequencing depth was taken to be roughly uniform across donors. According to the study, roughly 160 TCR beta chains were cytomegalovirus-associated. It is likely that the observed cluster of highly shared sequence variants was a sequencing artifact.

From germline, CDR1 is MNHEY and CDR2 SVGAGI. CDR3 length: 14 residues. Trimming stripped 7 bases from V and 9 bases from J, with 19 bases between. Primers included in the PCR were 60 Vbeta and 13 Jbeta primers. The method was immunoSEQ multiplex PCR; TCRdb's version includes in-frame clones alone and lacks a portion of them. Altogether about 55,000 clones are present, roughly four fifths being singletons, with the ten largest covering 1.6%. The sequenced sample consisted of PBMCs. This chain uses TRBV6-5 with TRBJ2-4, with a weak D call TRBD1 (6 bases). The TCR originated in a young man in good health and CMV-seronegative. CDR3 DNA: TGTGCCAGCACCTCCCGGGCAGGGGTCCGCATTCAGTACTTC. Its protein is CASTSRAGVRIQYF.